A single sample is the source of the 17 T cell receptor beta chains below, sequenced in a study of CD4+ T cells in melanoma. Repertoires were generated with immunoSEQ multiplex PCR, while TCRdb's copy carries only in-frame clones and drops some. This sample carries roughly 15,000 clones, about 64% of them seen once, and the ten largest clones take 15% to 20%. The material sequenced was cells from a culture (not recorded whether cultured in vitro). These receptor sequences come from a human donor with melanoma.

The chain links TRBV30 to TRBJ2-7; 7 positions match TRBD1. With V trimmed by 2 bases and J by 7 bases, 8 bases remained unmatched. The CDR3 totals 13 residues. Looked up from germline, CDR1 is GTSNPN and CDR2 is SVGIG (reference sequence). This CDR3 reads CAWSIDRDREQYF. CDR3 sequence (DNA): TGTGCCTGGAGTATTGACAGGGATCGGGAGCAGTACTTC.

The chain recombines TRBV7-6 with TRBJ2-2, with D maybe TRBD1 (6 bases). In germline, CDR1 is SGHVS, CDR2 FNYEAQ. This CDR3 region has 15 residues. Trimming removed 2 bases from V and 2 bases from J, with 9 bases in between. CDR3 DNA sequence: TGTGCCAGCAGCTTAAGGACAGTAAACACCGGGGAGCTGTTTTTT. This translates into CASSLRTVNTGELFF.

This rearrangement joins TRBV4-2 to TRBJ2-1, with TRBD1 as a possible D gene (6 bases). The V end lost 5 bases, the J end lost 7 bases, and 15 bases lay between the germline ends. This CDR3 comprises 14 residues. Germline V gives CDR1 LGHNA, CDR2 YNFKEQ. This CDR3 reads CASSVPERGNEQFF. For the CDR3, the DNA is TGTGCCAGCAGCGTCCCGGAGAGGGGGAATGAGCAGTTCTTC.

This chain uses TRBV7-9 with TRBJ2-7; D is ambiguous. Germline lookup yields CDR1 SEHNR and CDR2 FQNEAQ (reference sequence). The CDR3 totals 16 residues. V shed 4 bases and J shed 3 bases, with 19 bases lying between them. The CDR3 DNA follows: TGTGCCAGCAGCTCGGGTGGAAGCTCAAGGATCTACGAGCAGTACTTC. Translated, it gives CASSSGGSSRIYEQYF.

Only one count was recorded for this clone. The gene calls are TRBV6-6 and TRBJ1-5; the D is unclear. Deletions cut 1 base from V and 7 bases from J, with 11 bases between. This CDR3 has 14 amino acids. The V gene's germline CDR1 is MNHNY and CDR2 SVGAGI (reference sequence). The CDR3 region has the DNA TGTGCCAGCAGTTACTTGGGGTTCGACCAGCCCCAGCATTTT. As protein: CASSYLGFDQPQHF.

CDR3 nucleotide sequence: TGTGCCAGCAGTTACTCAGAGGGGGCAGATACGCAGTATTTT. This encodes CASSYSEGADTQYF. The chain carries TRBV6-6 and TRBJ2-3, with D possibly matching TRBD1 (6 bases). Trimming removed 0 bases from V and 4 bases from J, with 8 bases in between. There are 14 residues in the CDR3. Germline CDR1 is MNHNY and CDR2 is SVGAGI (reference sequence).

The chain combines TRBV4-1 with TRBJ1-2, with 7 bases fitting TRBD1. The CDR3 is 12 residues long. Germline V gene sequence: CDR1 MGHRA, CDR2 YSYEKL. Unmatched junction bases numbered 9, after V lost 11 bases and J lost 6 bases. In DNA, the CDR3 is TGCGCCTCTCGGAACAGGGGTGATGGCTACACCTTC. It codes for CASRNRGDGYTF.

V is TRBV2 and J is TRBJ2-1, with D perhaps TRBD1 or TRBD2 (5 bases each). The germline V gene has CDR1 SNHLY and CDR2 FYNNEI. The CDR3 is made up of 16 amino acids. V was trimmed by 3 bases and J by 4 bases, leaving 16 bases between them. This CDR3 reads CASSEWGTGRYNEQFF. For the CDR3, the DNA is TGTGCCAGCAGTGAGTGGGGGACGGGTAGATACAATGAGCAGTTCTTC.

V and J are TRBV9 and TRBJ2-1, with 9 bases aligning to TRBD1. With V trimmed by 3 bases and J by 0 bases, 4 bases remained unmatched. The CDR3 is made up of 16 amino acids. The germline CDR1 and CDR2 sequences are SGDLS and YYNGEE. CDR3 loop: CASSGQGGSSYNEQFF. The CDR3 DNA is TGTGCCAGCAGCGGACAGGGGGGGAGCTCCTACAATGAGCAGTTCTTC.

This chain links TRBV6-1 with TRBJ2-7; unclear D gene. V lost 6 bases to trimming and J lost 7 bases, with 16 bases between them. This CDR3 spans 13 amino acids. CDR1 and CDR2 (germline): MNHNS, SASEGT. The DNA for the CDR3 is TGTGCCAGCAGCCAACGAGATCTTAGGGAGCAGTACTTC. Translated, it gives CASSQRDLREQYF.

The rearrangement uses TRBV11-2 and TRBJ2-1; possible D gene TRBD2, 5 bases. Germline CDR1 SGHAT, CDR2 FQNNGV. CDR3 size: 11 residues. V lost 5 bases and J 13 bases, leaving 12 bases between the germline ends. The CDR3 DNA reads as TGTGCCAGCAGCCCACAACTAGTTCAGTTCTTC. This codes for CASSPQLVQFF.

The chain joins TRBV18 to TRBJ1-5; D unclear. The CDR3 loop spans 17 amino acids. Germline V gene sequence: CDR1 KGHSH, CDR2 LQKENI. Trimming pared 2 bases from V and 4 bases from J, leaving 18 bases between. The CDR3: CASSPRREKGLNQPQHF. CDR3 nucleotides: TGTGCCAGCTCACCAAGGAGGGAGAAAGGACTAAATCAGCCCCAGCATTTT.

This chain links TRBV9 with TRBJ1-6; TRBD1 matches 8 bases. The germline CDR1 and CDR2 sequences are SGDLS and YYNGEE. The CDR3 contains 14 residues. V shed 3 bases, J shed 7 bases, and the junction held 3 bases outside the gene matches. In nucleotides, the CDR3 is TGTGCCAGCAGCGCTCGACAGGGGAATTCACCCCTCCACTTT. Translated, it gives CASSARQGNSPLHF.

The chain employs TRBV5-4 and TRBJ1-2; 7 bases match TRBD1. The CDR3 runs 14 residues. The V gene's germline CDR1 is SGHNT and CDR2 YYREEE (reference sequence). V shed 4 bases, J shed 5 bases, and the junction held 8 bases outside the gene matches. The DNA of the CDR3 is TGTGCCAGCAGCGATCAGGGGGGGAGGTATGGCTACACCTTC. Protein: CASSDQGGRYGYTF.

The chain combines TRBV5-1 with TRBJ2-3, with 10 bases lining up with TRBD2. Germline V gives CDR1 SGHRS, CDR2 YFSETQ. The CDR3 extends over 19 amino acids. V dropped 2 bases and J dropped 4; count of bases not matched to a gene: 16. CDR3 region: CASSFWGRPSGGLSDTQYF. The CDR3 coding sequence is TGCGCCAGCAGCTTCTGGGGGAGGCCTAGCGGGGGCCTGTCAGATACGCAGTATTTT.

This clone was seen a few times. The J gene is TRBJ1-1, the V gene TRBV19; TRBD1 agrees at 11 bases. V gave up 4 bases and J gave up 8 bases; unmatched junction bases: 3. The V gene's germline CDR1 is LNHDA and CDR2 SQIVND (reference sequence). The CDR3 consists of 13 residues. The CDR3 loop reads CASSNRDRGEAFF. The CDR3 DNA reads as TGTGCCAGTAGTAACCGGGACAGGGGGGAAGCTTTCTTT.

The chain carries TRBV19 and TRBJ2-2; tentative D call: TRBD2 (5 bases). CDR1 and CDR2 from the germline V gene are LNHDA and SQIVND (reference sequence). This CDR3 is 16 amino acids long. V was shortened by 3 bases and J by 3 bases, with 14 bases between the two germline ends. Here the CDR3 DNA reads TGTGCCAGTAGTATTTATTACCCGGGATACACCGGGGAGCTGTTTTTT. Protein: CASSIYYPGYTGELFF. Full variable domain (remainder filled in from reference TRBV19 and TRBJ2-2): DGGITQSPKYLFRKEGQNVTLSCEQNLNHDAMYWYRQDPGQGLRLIYYSQIVNDFQKGDIAEGYSVSREKKESFPLTVTSAQKNPTAFYLCASSIYYPGYTGELFFGEGSRLTVL.